This T cell receptor (beta chain) was retrieved from a study of T cell responses to AZD1222 COVID-19 vaccine. The CDR3 covers 16 residues. Germline CDR1 is MNHNY and CDR2 is SVGAGI (reference sequence). With 4 bases removed from V and 5 bases from J, the gap between germline ends came to 19 bases. The assay was immunoSEQ multiplex PCR, and TCRdb's table has in-frame clones only and misses some. The repertoire holds roughly 120,000 clones, roughly 90% seen once, with about 4.3% in the top ten. This material consisted of peripheral blood, taken on day 0 of AZD1222 vaccination. This chain uses TRBV6-6 with TRBJ2-3; D tentatively fits TRBD1 or TRBD2 (6 bases each). This TCR was recovered from an adult in good health. CDR3 in amino acids: CASSFPPRGAGDTQYF. CDR3 sequence (DNA): TGTGCCAGCAGTTTTCCTCCAAGGGGGGCCGGAGATACGCAGTATTTT.